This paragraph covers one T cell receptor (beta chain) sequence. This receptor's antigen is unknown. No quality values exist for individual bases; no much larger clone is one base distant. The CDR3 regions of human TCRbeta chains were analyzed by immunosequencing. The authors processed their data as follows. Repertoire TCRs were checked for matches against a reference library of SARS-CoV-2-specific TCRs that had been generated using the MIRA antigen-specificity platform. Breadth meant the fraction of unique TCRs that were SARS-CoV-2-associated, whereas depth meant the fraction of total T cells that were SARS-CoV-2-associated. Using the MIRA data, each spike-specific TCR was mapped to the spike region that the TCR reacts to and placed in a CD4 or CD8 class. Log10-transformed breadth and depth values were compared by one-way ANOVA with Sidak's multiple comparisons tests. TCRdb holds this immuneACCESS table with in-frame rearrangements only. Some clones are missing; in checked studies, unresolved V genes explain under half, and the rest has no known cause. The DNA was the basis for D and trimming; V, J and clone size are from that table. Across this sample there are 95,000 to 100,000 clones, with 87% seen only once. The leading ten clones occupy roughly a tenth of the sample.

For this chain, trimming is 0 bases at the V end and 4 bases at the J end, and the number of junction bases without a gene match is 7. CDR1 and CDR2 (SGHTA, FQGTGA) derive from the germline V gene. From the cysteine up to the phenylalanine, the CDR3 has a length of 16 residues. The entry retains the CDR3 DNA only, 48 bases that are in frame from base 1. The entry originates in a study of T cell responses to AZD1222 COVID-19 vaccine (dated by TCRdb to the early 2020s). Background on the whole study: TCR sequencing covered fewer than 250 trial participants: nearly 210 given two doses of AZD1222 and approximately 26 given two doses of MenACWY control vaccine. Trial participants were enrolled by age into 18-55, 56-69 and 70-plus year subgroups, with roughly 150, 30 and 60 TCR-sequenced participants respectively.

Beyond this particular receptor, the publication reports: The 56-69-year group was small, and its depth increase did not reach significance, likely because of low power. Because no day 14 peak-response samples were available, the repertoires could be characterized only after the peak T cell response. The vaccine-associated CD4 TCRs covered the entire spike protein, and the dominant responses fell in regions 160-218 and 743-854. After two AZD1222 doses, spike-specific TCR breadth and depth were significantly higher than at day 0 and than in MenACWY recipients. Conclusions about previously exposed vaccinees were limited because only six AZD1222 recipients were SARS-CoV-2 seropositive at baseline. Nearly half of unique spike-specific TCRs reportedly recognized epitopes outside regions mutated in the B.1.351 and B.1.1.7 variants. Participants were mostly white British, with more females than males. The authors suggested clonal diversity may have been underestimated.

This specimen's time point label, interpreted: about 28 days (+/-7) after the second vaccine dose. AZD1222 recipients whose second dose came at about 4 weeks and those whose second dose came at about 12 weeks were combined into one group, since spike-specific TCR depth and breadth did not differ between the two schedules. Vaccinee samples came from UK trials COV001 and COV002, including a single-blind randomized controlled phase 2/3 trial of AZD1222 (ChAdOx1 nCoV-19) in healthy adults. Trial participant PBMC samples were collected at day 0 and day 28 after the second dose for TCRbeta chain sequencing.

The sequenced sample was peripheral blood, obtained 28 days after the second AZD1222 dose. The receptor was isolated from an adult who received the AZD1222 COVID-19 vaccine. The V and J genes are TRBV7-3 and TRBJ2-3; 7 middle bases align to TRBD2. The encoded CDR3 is CASSLTPAGVADTQYF. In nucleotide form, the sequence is TGTGCCAGCAGCTTAACGCCGGCGGGAGTAGCAGATACGCAGTATTTT.